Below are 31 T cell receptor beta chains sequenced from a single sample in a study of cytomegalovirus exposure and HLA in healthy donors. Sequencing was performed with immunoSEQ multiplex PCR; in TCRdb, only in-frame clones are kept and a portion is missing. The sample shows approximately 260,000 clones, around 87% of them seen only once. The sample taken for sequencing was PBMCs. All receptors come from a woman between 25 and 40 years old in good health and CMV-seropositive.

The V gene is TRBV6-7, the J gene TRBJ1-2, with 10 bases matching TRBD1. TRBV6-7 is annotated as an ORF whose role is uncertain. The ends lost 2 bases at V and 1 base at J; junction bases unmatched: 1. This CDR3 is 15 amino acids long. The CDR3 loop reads CASSYGTGVNYGYTF. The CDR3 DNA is TGTGCCAGCAGTTACGGGACAGGGGTTAACTATGGCTACACCTTC.

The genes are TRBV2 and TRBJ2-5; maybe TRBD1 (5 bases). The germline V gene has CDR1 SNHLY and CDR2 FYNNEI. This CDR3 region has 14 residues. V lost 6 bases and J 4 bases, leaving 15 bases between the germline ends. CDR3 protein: CASSAQVIGETQYF. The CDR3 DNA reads TGTGCCAGCAGCGCACAGGTAATCGGAGAGACCCAGTACTTC.

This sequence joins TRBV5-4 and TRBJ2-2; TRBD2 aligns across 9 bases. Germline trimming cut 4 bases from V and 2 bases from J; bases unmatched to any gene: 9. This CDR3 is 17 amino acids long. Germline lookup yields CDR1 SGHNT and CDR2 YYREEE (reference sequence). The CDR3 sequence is CASSPAAGGPNTGELFF. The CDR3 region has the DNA TGTGCCAGCAGCCCCGCTGCGGGAGGGCCTAACACCGGGGAGCTGTTTTTT.

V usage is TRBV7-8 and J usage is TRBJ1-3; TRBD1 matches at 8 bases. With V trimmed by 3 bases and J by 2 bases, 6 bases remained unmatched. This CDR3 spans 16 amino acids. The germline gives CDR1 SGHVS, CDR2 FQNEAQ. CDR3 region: CASSFMRQGTGNTIYF. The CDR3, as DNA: TGTGCCAGCAGCTTCATGCGACAGGGGACTGGAAACACCATATATTTT.

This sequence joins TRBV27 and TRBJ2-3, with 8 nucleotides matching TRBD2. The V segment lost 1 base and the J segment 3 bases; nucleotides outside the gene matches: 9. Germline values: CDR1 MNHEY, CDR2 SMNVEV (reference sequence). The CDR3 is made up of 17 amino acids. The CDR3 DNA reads TGTGCCAGCAGTTTATTGAGTTTAACTAGCGGAACAGATACGCAGTATTTT. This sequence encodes CASSLLSLTSGTDTQYF.

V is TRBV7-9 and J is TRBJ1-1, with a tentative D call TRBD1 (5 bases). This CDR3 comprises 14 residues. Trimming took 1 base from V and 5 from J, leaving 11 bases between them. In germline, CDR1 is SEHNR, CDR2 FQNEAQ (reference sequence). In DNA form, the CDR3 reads TGTGCCAGCAGCTTAGAAGGGACTTATACTGAAGCTTTCTTT. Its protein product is CASSLEGTYTEAFF.

CDR3 in DNA: TGTGCCAGCAGTGAATTCGAAGGACAGGGCATCATAGACCTGAACACTGAAGCTTTCTTT. It translates to CASSEFEGQGIIDLNTEAFF. This chain connects TRBV6-1 to TRBJ1-1, with 8 bases matching TRBD1. The CDR3 has 20 residues. The V and J ends lost 2 bases and 0 bases, in that order; junction bases with no gene match: 17. Germline loops: CDR1 MNHNS, CDR2 SASEGT.

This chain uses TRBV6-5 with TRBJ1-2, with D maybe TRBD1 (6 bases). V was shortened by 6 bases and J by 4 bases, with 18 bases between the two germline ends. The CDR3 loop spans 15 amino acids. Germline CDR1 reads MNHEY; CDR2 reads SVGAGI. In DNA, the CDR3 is TGTGCCAGCAGACGCGACAGGAGCCTAGGCTATGGCTACACCTTC. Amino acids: CASRRDRSLGYGYTF.

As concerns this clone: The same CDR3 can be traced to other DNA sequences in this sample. CDR3 DNA sequence: TGCGCCAGCAGCTCGCAAGAGACCCAGTACTTC. Amino acids: CASSSQETQYF. V gene TRBV5-1 combines with J gene TRBJ2-5; no reliable D call. There are 11 residues in the CDR3. Germline CDR1 SGHRS, CDR2 YFSETQ. V lost 3 bases, J lost 2 bases, and 2 bases lay in between.

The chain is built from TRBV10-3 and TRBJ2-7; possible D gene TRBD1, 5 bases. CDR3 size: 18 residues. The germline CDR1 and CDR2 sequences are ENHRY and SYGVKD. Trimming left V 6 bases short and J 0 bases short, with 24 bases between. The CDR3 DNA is TGTGCCATCAGGCCTCAGTGGCGACAGACGTCTTCCTCCTACGAGCAGTACTTC. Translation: CAIRPQWRQTSSSYEQYF.

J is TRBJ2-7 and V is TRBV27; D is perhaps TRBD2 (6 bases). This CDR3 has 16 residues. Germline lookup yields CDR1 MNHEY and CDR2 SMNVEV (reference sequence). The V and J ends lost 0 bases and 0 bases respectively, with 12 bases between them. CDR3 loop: CASSLSGLGSSYEQYF. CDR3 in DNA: TGTGCCAGCAGTTTATCGGGACTGGGGAGCTCCTACGAGCAGTACTTC.

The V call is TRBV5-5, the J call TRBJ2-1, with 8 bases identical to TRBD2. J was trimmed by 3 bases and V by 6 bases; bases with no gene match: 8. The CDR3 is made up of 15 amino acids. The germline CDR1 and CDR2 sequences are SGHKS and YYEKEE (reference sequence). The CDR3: CASTRSGVLYNEQFF. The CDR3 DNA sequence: TGTGCCAGCACCCGTAGCGGGGTCCTCTACAATGAGCAGTTCTTC.

CDR3 nucleotide sequence: TGCGCCACCACCCCGGGAGGGACAGCACCGTCTGAAGCTTTCTTT. Translated, it gives CATTPGGTAPSEAFF. The rearrangement links TRBV5-1 to TRBJ1-1, with TRBD1 identical over 7 bases. The ends lost 9 bases at V and 6 bases at J; junction bases unmatched: 17. CDR1 and CDR2 (germline): SGHRS, YFSETQ. This CDR3 is built from 15 residues.

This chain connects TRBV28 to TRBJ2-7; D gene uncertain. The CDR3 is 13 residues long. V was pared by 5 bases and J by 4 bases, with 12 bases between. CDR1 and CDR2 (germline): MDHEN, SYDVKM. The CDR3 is CASSLGMQYEQYF. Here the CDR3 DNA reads TGTGCCAGCAGTCTTGGTATGCAGTACGAGCAGTACTTC.

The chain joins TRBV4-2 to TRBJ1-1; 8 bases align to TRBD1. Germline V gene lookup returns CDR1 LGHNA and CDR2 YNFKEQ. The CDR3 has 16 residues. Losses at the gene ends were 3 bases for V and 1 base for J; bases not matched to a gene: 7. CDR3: CASSQAQGQENTEAFF. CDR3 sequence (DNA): TGTGCCAGCAGCCAGGCCCAGGGACAGGAGAACACTGAAGCTTTCTTT.

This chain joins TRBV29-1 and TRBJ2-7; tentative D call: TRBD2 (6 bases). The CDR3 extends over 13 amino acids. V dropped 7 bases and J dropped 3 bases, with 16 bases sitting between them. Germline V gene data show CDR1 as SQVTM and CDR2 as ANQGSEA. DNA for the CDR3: TGCAGCGCCTCGACGGGGGACTTCTACGAGCAGTACTTC. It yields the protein CSASTGDFYEQYF.

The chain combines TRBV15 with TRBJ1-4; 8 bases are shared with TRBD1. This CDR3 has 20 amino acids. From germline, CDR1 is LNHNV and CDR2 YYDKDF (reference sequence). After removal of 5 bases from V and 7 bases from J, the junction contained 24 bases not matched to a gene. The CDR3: CATSSRPGTGRYLPGEKLFF. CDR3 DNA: TGTGCCACCAGCTCCCGCCCCGGGACAGGAAGATACCTCCCTGGTGAAAAACTGTTTTTT.

This CDR3 is CASRYYRGLNYGYTF. The CDR3 nucleotides read TGTGCCAGCAGATATTACAGGGGGCTCAACTATGGCTACACCTTC. This rearrangement joins TRBV6-5 to TRBJ1-2, with 9 bases that match TRBD1. Losses at the gene ends were 6 bases for V and 2 bases for J; bases not matched to a gene: 7. The CDR3 sequence is 15 residues long. Per germline, CDR1 MNHEY and CDR2 SVGAGI.

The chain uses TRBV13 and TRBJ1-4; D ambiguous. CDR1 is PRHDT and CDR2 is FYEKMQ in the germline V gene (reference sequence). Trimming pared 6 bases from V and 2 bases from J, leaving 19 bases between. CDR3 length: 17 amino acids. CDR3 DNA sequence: TGTGCCAGCAGGGGCGTTTTCGGGGTGGGGACTAATGAAAAACTGTTTTTT. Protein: CASRGVFGVGTNEKLFF. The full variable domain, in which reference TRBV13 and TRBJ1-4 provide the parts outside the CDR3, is AAGVIQSPRHLIKEKRETATLKCYPIPRHDTVYWYQQGPGQDPQFLISFYEKMQSDKGSIPDRFSAQQFSDYHSELNMSSLELGDSALYFCASRGVFGVGTNEKLFFGSGTQLSVL.

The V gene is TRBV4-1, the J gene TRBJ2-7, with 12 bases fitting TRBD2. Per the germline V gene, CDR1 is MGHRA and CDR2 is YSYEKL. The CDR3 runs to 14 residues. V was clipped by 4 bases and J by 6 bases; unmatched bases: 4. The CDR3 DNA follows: TGCGCCAGCAGCCGGACTAGCGGGATGGTCGAGCAGTACTTC. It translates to CASSRTSGMVEQYF.

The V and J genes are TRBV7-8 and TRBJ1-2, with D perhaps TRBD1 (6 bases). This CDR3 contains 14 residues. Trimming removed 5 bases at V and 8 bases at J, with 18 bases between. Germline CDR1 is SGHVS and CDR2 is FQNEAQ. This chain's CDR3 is CASSPREQGRGYTF. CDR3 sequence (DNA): TGTGCCAGCAGCCCCCGAGAACAGGGACGGGGCTACACCTTC.

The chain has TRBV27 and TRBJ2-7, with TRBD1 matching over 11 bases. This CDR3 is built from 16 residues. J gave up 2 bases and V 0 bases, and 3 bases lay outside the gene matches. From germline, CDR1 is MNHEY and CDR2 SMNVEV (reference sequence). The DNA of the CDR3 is TGTGCCAGCAGTTTATCGGGACAGGGGGGACCCTACGAGCAGTACTTC. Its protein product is CASSLSGQGGPYEQYF.

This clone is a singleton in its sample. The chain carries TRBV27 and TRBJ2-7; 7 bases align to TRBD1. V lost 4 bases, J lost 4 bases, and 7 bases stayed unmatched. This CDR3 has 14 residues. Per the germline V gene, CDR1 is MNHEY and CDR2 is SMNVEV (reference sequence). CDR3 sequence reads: CASSSIGTVYEQYF. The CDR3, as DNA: TGTGCCAGCAGTTCAATAGGGACAGTATACGAGCAGTACTTC.

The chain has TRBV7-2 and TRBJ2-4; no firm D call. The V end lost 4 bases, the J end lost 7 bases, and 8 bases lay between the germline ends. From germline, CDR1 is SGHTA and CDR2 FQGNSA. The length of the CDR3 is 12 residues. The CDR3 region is CASSYDTNIQYF. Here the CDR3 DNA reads TGTGCCAGCAGCTACGACACGAACATTCAGTACTTC.

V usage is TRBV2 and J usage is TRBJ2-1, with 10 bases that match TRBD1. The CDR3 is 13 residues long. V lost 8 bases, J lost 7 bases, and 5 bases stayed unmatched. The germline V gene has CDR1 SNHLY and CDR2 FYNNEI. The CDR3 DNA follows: TGTGCCAGCGACAGGGGGCTAGGGAATGAGCAGTTCTTC. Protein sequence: CASDRGLGNEQFF.

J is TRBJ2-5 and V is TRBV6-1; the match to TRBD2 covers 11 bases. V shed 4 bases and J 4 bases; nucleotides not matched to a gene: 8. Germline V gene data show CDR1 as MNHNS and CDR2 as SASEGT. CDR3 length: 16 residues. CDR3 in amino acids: CASSGELAGDRETQYF. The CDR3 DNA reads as TGTGCCAGCAGTGGCGAACTAGCGGGAGATCGAGAGACCCAGTACTTC.

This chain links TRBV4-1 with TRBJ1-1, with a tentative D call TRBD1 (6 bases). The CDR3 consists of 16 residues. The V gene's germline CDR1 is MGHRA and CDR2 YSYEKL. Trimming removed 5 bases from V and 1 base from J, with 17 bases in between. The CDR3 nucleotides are TGCGCCAGCAGCATGGATGCAGGGGATGGGAACACTGAAGCTTTCTTT. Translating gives CASSMDAGDGNTEAFF.

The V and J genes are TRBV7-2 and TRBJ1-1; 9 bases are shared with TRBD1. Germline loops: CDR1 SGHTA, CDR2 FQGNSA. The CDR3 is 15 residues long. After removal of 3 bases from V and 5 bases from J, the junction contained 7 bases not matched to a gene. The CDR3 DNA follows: TGTGCCAGCAGCTTCACAGGGGGCTTGTGGACTGAAGCTTTCTTT. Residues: CASSFTGGLWTEAFF.

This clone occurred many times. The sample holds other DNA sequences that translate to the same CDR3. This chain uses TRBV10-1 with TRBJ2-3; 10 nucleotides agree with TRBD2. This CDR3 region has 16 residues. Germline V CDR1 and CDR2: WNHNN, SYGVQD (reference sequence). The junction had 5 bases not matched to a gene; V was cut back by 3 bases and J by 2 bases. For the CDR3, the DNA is TGCGCCAGCAGTGATCTACTAGCGGGGAACACAGATACGCAGTATTTT. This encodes CASSDLLAGNTDTQYF.

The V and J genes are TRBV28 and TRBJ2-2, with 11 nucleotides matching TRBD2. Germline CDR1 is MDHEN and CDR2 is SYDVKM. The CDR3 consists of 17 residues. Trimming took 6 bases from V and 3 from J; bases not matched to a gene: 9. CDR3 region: CASSRLAGISYTGELFF. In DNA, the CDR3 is TGTGCCAGCAGCCGACTAGCGGGAATTTCGTACACCGGGGAGCTGTTTTTT. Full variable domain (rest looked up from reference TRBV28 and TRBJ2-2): DVKVTQSSRYLVKRTGEKVFLECVQDMDHENMFWYRQDPGLGLRLIYFSYDVKMKEKGDIPEGYSVSREKKERFSLILESASTNQTSMYLCASSRLAGISYTGELFFGEGSRLTVL.

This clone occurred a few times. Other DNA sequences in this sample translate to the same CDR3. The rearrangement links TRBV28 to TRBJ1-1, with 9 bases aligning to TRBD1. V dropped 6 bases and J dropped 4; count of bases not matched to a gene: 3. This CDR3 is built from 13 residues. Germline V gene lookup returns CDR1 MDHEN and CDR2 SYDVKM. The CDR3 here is CASRPGQGTEAFF. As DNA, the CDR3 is TGTGCCAGCAGGCCGGGACAGGGCACTGAAGCTTTCTTT.